The T cell receptor beta chain described here comes from a study of beta chain features in type 1 diabetes (dated by TCRdb to the late 2010s). As for the study more broadly: Mean age, gender distribution, total cell number and subset yield were not different between patients and healthy donors. A total of about 100 million sorted cells were examined across all samples, and RNA yield correlated strongly with the number of cells per subset. In the study, recently diagnosed type 1 diabetes patients and matched healthy donors were compared on the TCRB repertoires of their sorted circulating CD4+ T cell subsets. Whereas all 28 donors provided naive and central memory subsets, regulatory and stem cell-like memory subsets were isolated from just 8 patients and roughly eight healthy donors. The investigation overall reported the following: PCR may preferentially amplify shorter templates, but because patient and control samples were amplified and corrected together, any resulting skew would affect both groups equally. Because small numbers of individuals were included in the HLA sub-analyses, any influence of HLA type on TCRB rearrangement was left unresolved. At VDJ recombination sites, type 1 diabetes patients had fewer insertions and more deleted nucleotides, which implies abnormalities in thymic rearrangement. Naive, central memory and regulatory TCRB repertoires appeared more similar among patients than among healthy donors. Sequencing cDNA rather than genomic DNA could over-represent highly expressing activated cells, although activation and CD3 levels did not differ between groups. A moderate but significant shortening of TCRB CDR3 length was observed in type 1 diabetes patients in all four CD4+ subsets.

Comments on this clone: What antigen it recognizes has not been identified. Base-call qualities are not available, and no considerably larger clone is one nucleotide away.

The germline V gene gives CDR1 as MNHEY and CDR2 as SVGAGI. Taken from cysteine to phenylalanine, the CDR3 has 13 residues. CDR3 DNA is the only sequence kept; it has 39 bases, read in frame from the first base. V was cut back by 7 bases and J by 6 bases, leaving a gap of 13 bases between them. All of the isolated RNA was reverse transcribed with the High Capacity cDNA Reverse Transcription Kit, so expressed TCRB transcripts were sequenced. Naive, central memory and regulatory T cell samples underwent deep immunoSEQ sequencing, averaging about 3.57 million total reads per sample. Sorted cells were lysed in RLT buffer, and RNA was extracted using DNase-treated RNeasy Micro or Mini kits according to cell number. To prevent cross-contamination, every cell subset was processed on its own, while patient and healthy donor samples were processed together. The immunoSEQ multiplex PCR was used to amplify TCRB sequences from cDNA, yielding 87-bp fragments that span the CDR3 region. The amplicons were sequenced using the Illumina HiSeq platform. As for how the authors treated the data: PCR bias was corrected computationally using synthetic template baselines, and reads within Hamming distance 2 were collapsed, with unmergeable singletons discarded. Reads were aligned against IMGT so that V, D and J genes, CDR3 length and insertions or deletions at six rearrangement sites could be assigned. Within each subset, clonotype counts were normalized to sorted cell number, after which true diversity and Gini coefficients were computed with the tcR R package. The overlap coefficient, calculated on TCRB nucleotide sequences, was used to quantify repertoire sharing. Not all clones reach the TCRdb copy of this immuneACCESS table, which keeps in-frame sequences only. Checked studies attribute under half of the gap to unresolved V genes and leave the rest unexplained. V and J calls and clone size are given by that table; D and trimming were obtained from the DNA. The sample table contains under 250,000 clones; only one count was recorded for around 9.9% of them. The ten top clones hold over 1% of the sample.

Each donor gave one peripheral blood draw, approximately 110 mL on average, collected into heparinised tubes. Using a panel that included CD45RO, CCR7, CD25, CD127, CD95 and CD27, naive, central memory, regulatory and stem cell-like memory CD4+ T cells were sorted on a BD FACSAria II. All sorted populations exceeded 95% purity. PBMCs were isolated right away by Lymphoprep density gradient centrifugation and were stained directly, without culture. To minimize batch effects, samples were stained and sorted in pairs, one healthy donor with one patient per experiment. Rearrangement joined TRBV6-5 to TRBJ2-1; TRBD2 is a possible D gene, resting on 5 matching bases. Material: central memory CD4+ T cells from blood. The receptor was isolated from a man aged 18 to 35 in good health. The CDR3 reads CASTLDWLNEQFF. The nucleotides are TGTGCCAGCACCCTGGACTGGCTCAATGAGCAGTTCTTC.